The subject of this entry is one TCR beta chain. Its cognate antigen is unknown. The CDR3 length is 14 residues. V shed 5 bases, J shed 5 bases, and the junction held 5 bases outside the gene matches. Germline values: CDR1 MNHEY, CDR2 SVGAGI. The protocol was immunoSEQ multiplex PCR, while the TCRdb copy is restricted to in-frame clones and leaves out a portion. The sample records tens of thousands of clones, over 70% being singletons. The data were obtained in a study of T cell responses to AZD1222 COVID-19 vaccine. General study results and limits: Compared with day 0, the breadth and depth of the Spike-specific TCR repertoire rose significantly after two doses of AZD1222. Baseline antibody screening turned up just a handful of seropositive AZD1222 recipients.

This clonotype was sampled from an adult in good health. This specimen consisted of peripheral blood, obtained on day 0 of AZD1222 vaccination. The chain employs TRBV6-5 and TRBJ1-5; 8 bases are a match to TRBD1. CDR3 in amino acids: CASSHPDRDQPQHF. DNA for the CDR3: TGTGCCAGCAGTCACCCGGACAGGGATCAGCCCCAGCATTTT.